This T cell receptor beta chain is drawn from a study of T cell responses to AZD1222 COVID-19 vaccine. Study-level points and caveats: Breadth and depth of Spike-specific TCRs rose after two AZD1222 doses. Only six individuals given AZD1222 were seropositive at baseline. Mostly white British, mostly female donors; authors suggested clonal diversity may be underestimated.

TCRdb keeps only in-frame clones here, not all; method: immunoSEQ multiplex PCR. The sample yields roughly 78,000 clones, 65% to 85% seen once. Germline V lookup: CDR1 KGHDR, CDR2 SFDVKD. The CDR3 extends over 21 amino acids. Trimming took off 4 bases at V and 5 bases at J, with 29 bases between the two ends. A note on this clone: What it binds is unknown.

The source is an adult in good health. The chain is built from TRBV24-1 and TRBJ1-6; D remains ambiguous. The sample here was peripheral blood, taken on day 0 of AZD1222 vaccination. CDR3 protein: CATSDPLRYPEAAPDNSPLHF. The CDR3 DNA sequence: TGTGCCACCAGTGACCCTTTGCGATATCCTGAGGCGGCCCCGGATAATTCACCCCTCCACTTT.